This T cell receptor (beta chain) was observed in a study of blood T cell repertoires in COVID-19. Study context: Sites across the United States, Italy and Spain contributed samples from acute and convalescent COVID-19. The analysed material was cDNA or gDNA that came from T cells, B-cell-depleted T cells, or PBMCs.

V lost 4 bases and J 3 bases, leaving 12 bases between the germline ends. Germline-derived CDR1 and CDR2 are ENHRY and SYGVKD. The CDR3 spans 15 residues. Measured with immunoSEQ multiplex PCR; TCRdb has only the in-frame clones, and not every one. Among 240,000 or so clones, 88% were seen once, and the ten largest hold just under 1%. The clonotype comes from a woman between 40 and 55 years old who had recovered from COVID-19. The V and J genes are TRBV10-3 and TRBJ1-4; tentative D call: TRBD1 (6 bases). The sample taken for sequencing was peripheral blood. The CDR3 protein is CAISAQQGPNEKLFF. CDR3 sequence (DNA): TGTGCCATCAGTGCCCAACAGGGACCTAATGAAAAACTGTTTTTT.